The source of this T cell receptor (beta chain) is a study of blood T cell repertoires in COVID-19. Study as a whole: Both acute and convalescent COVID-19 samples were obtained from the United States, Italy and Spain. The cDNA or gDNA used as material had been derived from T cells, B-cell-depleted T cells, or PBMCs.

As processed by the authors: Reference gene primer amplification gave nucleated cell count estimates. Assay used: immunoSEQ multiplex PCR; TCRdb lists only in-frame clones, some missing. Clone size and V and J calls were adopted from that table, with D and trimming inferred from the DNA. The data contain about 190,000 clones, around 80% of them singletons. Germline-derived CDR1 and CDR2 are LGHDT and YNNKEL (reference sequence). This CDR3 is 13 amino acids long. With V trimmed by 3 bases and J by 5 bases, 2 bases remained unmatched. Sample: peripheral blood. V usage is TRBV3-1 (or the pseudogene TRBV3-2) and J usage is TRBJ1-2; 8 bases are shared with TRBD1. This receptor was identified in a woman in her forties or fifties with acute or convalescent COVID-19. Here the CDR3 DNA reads TGTGCCAGCAGCCACAGGGGGCTGTATGGCTACACCTTC. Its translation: CASSHRGLYGYTF.